The rows below give T cell receptor beta chains drawn from one sample of a study of T-cell reconstitution after alpha-beta-depleted transplantation in children. TCRdb re-analysed the PCR reads in MiXCR, keeping a single row per CDR3 protein. The data contain more than 500,000 distinct CDR3 sequences, approximately 10% of them singletons. The sample here was PBMCs, mostly from graft donor cells, taken 180 days after TCRalphabeta/CD19-depleted stem cell transplant. Receptor source: a female patient aged 2-9 years who had a stem cell transplant for aplastic anemia, so the T cells may come from the graft donor. Each CDR3 is given with its conserved first and last residue. The D gene is left open where the match is weak. Not all rows give a size; the values are once, few, many and, for expanded clones, a class.

d_call	v_call	clone_size	j_call	cdr3_aa	cdr3_nt
TRBD1	TRBV20-1	few	TRBJ1-5	CSAGQGSSQHF	TGCAGTGCTGGACAGGGTAGCTCCCAGCATTTT
NA	TRBV28	many	TRBJ2-3	CASSPRQTGPDTQYF	TGTGCCAGCAGTCCGAGACAGACGGGCCCAGATACGCAGTATTTT
NA	TRBV7-9	NA	TRBJ2-5	CASSLGLVGQETQYF	TGTGCCAGCAGCTTAGGACTAGTAGGGCAAGAGACCCAGTACTTC
TRBD2	TRBV7-8	NA	TRBJ2-1	CASSLGLAGPFSYNEQFF	TGTGCCAGCAGCTTAGGGCTAGCGGGTCCCTTCTCCTACAATGAGCAGTTCTTC
NA	TRBV5-1	few	TRBJ2-5	CASSEPSQETQYF	TGCGCCAGCAGCGAACCTAGCCAAGAGACCCAGTACTTC
TRBD1	TRBV20-1	NA	TRBJ1-6	CSAPRDRASSPLHF	TGCAGTGCTCCCCGGGACAGGGCGTCATCACCCCTCCACTTT
TRBD1	TRBV27	NA	TRBJ1-4	CASSSRTGWALNWENEKLFF	TGTGCCAGCAGTTCCCGGACAGGGTGGGCCCTGAACTGGGAGAATGAAAAACTGTTTTTT
NA	TRBV20-1	many	TRBJ2-1	CSAQPSVAYHEQFF	TGCAGTGCGCAACCCAGCGTGGCCTACCATGAGCAGTTCTTC
NA	TRBV5-1	NA	TRBJ1-1	CASSWSVTQNTEAFF	TGCGCCAGCAGCTGGAGCGTGACGCAGAACACTGAAGCTTTCTTT
NA	TRBV12-3/TRBV12-4	many	TRBJ2-2	CASSFVSTGELFF	TGTGCCAGCAGTTTTGTTTCAACCGGGGAGCTGTTTTTT
TRBD2	TRBV5-4	few	TRBJ2-5	CASSLKRGVAGLKETQYF	TGTGCCAGCAGCTTGAAGCGAGGGGTAGCGGGCCTTAAAGAGACCCAGTACTTC
NA	TRBV7-2	NA	TRBJ2-3	CASSSRGPLPDTQYF	TGTGCCAGCAGCTCCCGGGGCCCGCTCCCAGATACGCAGTATTTT
TRBD2	TRBV5-1	few	TRBJ2-2	CASSLSVLGLAGTGELFF	TGCGCCAGCAGCTTGTCAGTCCTGGGACTAGCAGGCACCGGGGAGCTGTTTTTT
TRBD2	TRBV5-5	few	TRBJ2-3	CASSLEASGRADTQYF	TGTGCCAGCAGCTTGGAGGCTAGCGGGAGAGCAGATACGCAGTATTTT
NA	TRBV6-1	NA	TRBJ1-6	CASRTQPGSASYNSPLHF	TGTGCCAGCAGGACCCAACCGGGCTCGGCGTCCTATAATTCACCCCTCCACTTT
TRBD1	TRBV29-1	many	TRBJ2-1	CSVEPRGPYNEQFF	TGCAGCGTTGAGCCTAGGGGGCCCTACAATGAGCAGTTCTTC
TRBD1	TRBV7-2	NA	TRBJ1-6	CASSLAGTGVNSPLHF	TGTGCCAGCAGCTTAGCCGGGACAGGGGTGAATTCACCCCTCCACTTT
NA	TRBV27	NA	TRBJ2-1	CASSLSTRGEGQFF	TGTGCCAGCAGTTTATCTACAAGGGGGGAAGGGCAGTTCTTC
NA	TRBV27	few	TRBJ1-1	CASSSRPQVAKNTEAFF	TGTGCCAGCAGTTCCCGCCCACAGGTGGCAAAGAACACTGAAGCTTTCTTT
NA	TRBV7-2	few	TRBJ1-1	CASSLDLGLAFF	TGTGCCAGCAGCTTAGATTTGGGGTTAGCTTTCTTT
NA	TRBV29-1	many	TRBJ2-6	CSVDSSGANVLTF	TGCAGCGTTGATAGCTCTGGGGCCAACGTCCTGACTTTC
TRBD2	TRBV20-1	few	TRBJ2-1	CSARAARGLAGNEQFF	TGCAGTGCTAGGGCTGCCCGGGGACTAGCGGGGAATGAGCAGTTCTTC
TRBD1	TRBV20-1	few	TRBJ2-5	CSAGADRGKETQYF	TGCAGTGCCGGAGCGGACAGGGGGAAAGAGACCCAGTACTTC
NA	TRBV6-5	NA	TRBJ2-4	CASSYSTGLAKNSQYF	TGTGCCAGCAGTTACTCAACGGGCCTAGCCAAAAACAGTCAGTACTTC
NA	TRBV3-1	NA	TRBJ2-1	CASSPRGSSEQFF	TGTGCCAGCAGCCCGAGGGGATCCAGTGAGCAGTTCTTC
NA	TRBV7-8	NA	TRBJ2-3	CASSRQTGGTDTQYF	TGTGCCAGCAGCCGACAAACGGGGGGCACAGATACGCAGTATTTT